One sample yielded the 31 T cell receptor beta chains listed below, sequenced in a study of blood T cell repertoires in COVID-19. The repertoire was sequenced with immunoSEQ multiplex PCR; TCRdb's copy has only in-frame clones and lacks some. The sample yields 250,000 to 300,000 clones, approximately 87% seen once. The specimen was peripheral blood. These receptors originate from a man between 60 and 70 years old who had recovered from COVID-19.

The chain recombines TRBV5-1 with TRBJ2-2; 7 nucleotides match TRBD1. From germline, CDR1 is SGHRS and CDR2 YFSETQ. V trimming: 5 bases; J trimming: 1 base; junction bases outside the gene matches: 5. The CDR3 has 15 amino acids. For the CDR3, the DNA is TGCGCCAGCAGGGACCGGACAGGGAACACCGGGGAGCTGTTTTTT. Its protein product is CASRDRTGNTGELFF. The variable domain in full, completed from reference TRBV5-1 and TRBJ2-2, reads KAGVTQTPRYLIKTRGQQVTLSCSPISGHRSVSWYQQTPGQGLQFLFEYFSETQRNKGNFPGRFSGRQFSNSRSEMNVSTLELGDSALYLCASRDRTGNTGELFFGEGSRLTVL.

This clone was seen many times. V is TRBV30 and J is TRBJ1-5; D call uncertain. Germline values: CDR1 GTSNPN, CDR2 SVGIG (reference sequence). CDR3 length: 13 amino acids. Trimming left V 1 base short and J 3 bases short, with 7 bases between. The CDR3 DNA sequence: TGTGCCTGGAGTGGGGGAGTCAATCAGCCCCAGCATTTT. Encoded protein: CAWSGGVNQPQHF.

The chain is built from TRBV6-4 and TRBJ1-1; D might be TRBD1 (5 bases). This CDR3 has 13 residues. Germline CDR1 MRHNA, CDR2 SNTAGT. Trimming stripped 6 bases from V and 7 bases from J, with 15 bases between. CDR3 DNA: TGTGCCAGCAGCCCTACCCTGCAGGGTGAAGCTTTCTTT. Protein: CASSPTLQGEAFF.

The chain uses TRBV11-2 and TRBJ1-2, with 9 nucleotides matching TRBD1. Germline loops: CDR1 SGHAT, CDR2 FQNNGV. V dropped 1 base and J dropped 7; count of bases not matched to a gene: 4. CDR3 size: 14 residues. Written as DNA, the CDR3 is TGTGCCAGCAGCTTAGTGAAGGACAGGGGTGGCTACACCTTC. Translated, it gives CASSLVKDRGGYTF.

The chain has TRBV6-5 and TRBJ1-3; D may be TRBD1 (6 bases). The CDR3 sequence is 14 residues long. CDR1 is MNHEY, CDR2 SVGAGI, per germline. V was trimmed by 8 bases and J by 0 bases, leaving 11 bases between them. CDR3: CASEDRSSGNTIYF. CDR3 DNA: TGTGCCAGCGAAGACAGGAGCTCTGGAAACACCATATATTTT.

The chain uses TRBV5-5 and TRBJ2-5, with 9 positions matching TRBD2. The ends lost 2 bases at V and 2 bases at J; junction bases unmatched: 7. This CDR3 comprises 16 residues. CDR1 is SGHKS and CDR2 is YYEKEE in the germline V gene (reference sequence). CDR3 region: CASSFSSGGRQETQYF. CDR3 nucleotides: TGTGCCAGCAGCTTTAGTAGCGGGGGCCGTCAAGAGACCCAGTACTTC. Supplemented by reference TRBV5-5 and TRBJ2-5, the full variable domain reads DAGVTQSPTHLIKTRGQQVTLRCSPISGHKSVSWYQQVLGQGPQFIFQYYEKEERGRGNFPDRFSARQFPNYSSELNVNALLLGDSALYLCASSFSSGGRQETQYFGPGTRLLVL.

V gene TRBV24-1 combines with J gene TRBJ2-5, with D possibly matching TRBD2 (6 bases). With 4 bases removed from V and 4 bases from J, the gap between germline ends came to 15 bases. This CDR3 has 15 residues. Germline assignment: CDR1 KGHDR and CDR2 SFDVKD. The chain's CDR3 is CATSDPGGGSETQYF. The CDR3 DNA sequence: TGTGCCACCAGTGACCCGGGTGGGGGGTCAGAGACCCAGTACTTC.

The chain recombines TRBV6-6 with TRBJ2-1, with 13 bases fitting TRBD2. V shed 5 bases, J shed 2 bases, and the junction held 6 bases outside the gene matches. This CDR3 has 17 residues. Germline V gene data show CDR1 as MNHNY and CDR2 as SVGAGI (reference sequence). As DNA, the CDR3 is TGTGCCAGCAGTCCTAGGACTAGCGGGGGCACCTACAATGAGCAGTTCTTC. It codes for CASSPRTSGGTYNEQFF.

The chain uses TRBV19 and TRBJ2-3, with a possible D match to TRBD2 (6 bases). The CDR3 consists of 14 residues. The germline V gene has CDR1 LNHDA and CDR2 SQIVND (reference sequence). The V and J ends lost 7 bases and 0 bases respectively, with 11 bases between them. The DNA of the CDR3 is TGTGCCAGTACGGGAGCCCCTAGCACAGATACGCAGTATTTT. Protein: CASTGAPSTDTQYF.

The rearrangement links TRBV11-2 to TRBJ2-7; D is perhaps TRBD1 (5 bases). Trimming cost V 3 bases and J 0 bases, with 18 bases left between them. The CDR3 runs to 17 residues. CDR1 is SGHAT, CDR2 FQNNGV, per germline. This chain's CDR3 is CASSLGWGRVYSYEQYF. CDR3 in DNA: TGTGCCAGCAGCTTGGGGTGGGGCAGGGTGTACTCCTACGAGCAGTACTTC. Full variable domain (outside the CDR3, taken from reference TRBV11-2 and TRBJ2-7): EAGVAQSPRYKIIEKRQSVAFWCNPISGHATLYWYQQILGQGPKLLIQFQNNGVVDDSQLPKDRFSAERLKGVDSTLKIQPAKLEDSAVYLCASSLGWGRVYSYEQYFGPGTRLTVT.

About this clone: Other DNA sequences in the same sample also yield this CDR3. The CDR3 reads CATSREGRNTEAFF. CDR3 coding DNA: TGTGCCACCAGCAGAGAGGGCAGGAACACTGAAGCTTTCTTT. The chain couples TRBV15 to TRBJ1-1; D is undetermined. Trimming pared 0 bases from V and 1 base from J, leaving 6 bases between. The V gene's germline CDR1 is LNHNV and CDR2 YYDKDF (reference sequence). This CDR3 has 14 residues.

This clone was detected only once. The rearrangement joins TRBV4-1 to TRBJ2-3, with D tentatively TRBD1 (6 bases). Looked up from germline, CDR1 is MGHRA and CDR2 is YSYEKL. The CDR3 covers 16 residues. The V and J ends lost 2 bases and 3 bases respectively, with 15 bases between them. This CDR3 reads CASSQNPGQKTDTQYF. CDR3 sequence (DNA): TGCGCCAGCAGCCAAAACCCTGGACAGAAAACAGATACGCAGTATTTT.

The rearrangement links TRBV7-9 to TRBJ1-6; 8 nucleotides match TRBD1. The germline gives CDR1 SEHNR, CDR2 FQNEAQ (reference sequence). This CDR3 contains 15 residues. J was trimmed by 9 bases and V by 5 bases; bases with no gene match: 9. CDR3 DNA sequence: TGTGCCAGCAGCGGTGAGACAGGGGCGAGTTCACCCCTCCACTTT. Amino acids: CASSGETGASSPLHF.

This clone was counted a few times. This rearrangement joins TRBV9 to TRBJ2-7; TRBD2 agrees at 10 bases. Germline V gene data show CDR1 as SGDLS and CDR2 as YYNGEE. The CDR3 consists of 14 residues. The V segment lost 4 bases and the J segment 6 bases; nucleotides outside the gene matches: 7. DNA for the CDR3: TGTGCCAGCAGCACTAGCGGGGCGATTTTCGAGCAGTACTTC. Encoded protein: CASSTSGAIFEQYF.

The V call is TRBV7-3, the J call TRBJ2-3; no clear D. This CDR3 region has 15 residues. From germline, CDR1 is SGHTA and CDR2 FQGTGA. V lost 3 bases and J 2 bases, leaving 12 bases between the germline ends. The CDR3, as DNA: TGTGCCAGCAGCTTTGGCTTAGGAGACACAGATACGCAGTATTTT. This gives the protein CASSFGLGDTDTQYF.

This clone has only a few counts. The rearrangement joins TRBV4-1 to TRBJ2-7, with 16 bases that match TRBD2. Trimming took 3 bases from V and 4 from J; bases not matched to a gene: 15. The CDR3 covers 20 residues. Germline V gene data show CDR1 as MGHRA and CDR2 as YSYEKL. CDR3 sequence reads: CASSQGLAGGPPPLKYEQYF. Here the CDR3 DNA reads TGCGCCAGCAGCCAGGGACTAGCGGGAGGGCCGCCACCACTTAAGTACGAGCAGTACTTC.

This chain links TRBV24-1 with TRBJ2-3; perhaps TRBD2 as D (6 bases). This CDR3 is 14 amino acids long. Germline lookup yields CDR1 KGHDR and CDR2 SFDVKD. With 6 bases removed from V and 1 base from J, the gap between germline ends came to 10 bases. The CDR3 nucleotides are TGTGCCACCAGTCTCGGCGGGGGCACAGATACGCAGTATTTT. Encoded protein: CATSLGGGTDTQYF.

The rearrangement links TRBV16 to TRBJ2-7; 12 bases are a match to TRBD1. CDR3 length: 16 amino acids. The V segment lost 3 bases and the J segment 5 bases; nucleotides outside the gene matches: 8. CDR1 and CDR2 (germline): KGHSY, FQNENV. The CDR3 DNA sequence: TGTGCCAGCAGCCAGCGGGGGACAGGGGGCTTCGACGAGCAGTACTTC. Translation: CASSQRGTGGFDEQYF.

The genes are TRBV28 and TRBJ1-6; tentative D call: TRBD1 (5 bases). CDR3 size: 15 residues. Germline CDR1 MDHEN, CDR2 SYDVKM. The V gene lost 6 bases and the J gene lost 6 bases, with 15 bases spanning the gap. The CDR3 DNA sequence: TGTGCCAGCAGCCACGGGGGTTCTGGTAATTCACCCCTCCACTTT. Its protein product is CASSHGGSGNSPLHF. Based on the CDR3 plus reference TRBV28 and TRBJ1-6, the full variable domain is DVKVTQSSRYLVKRTGEKVFLECVQDMDHENMFWYRQDPGLGLRLIYFSYDVKMKEKGDIPEGYSVSREKKERFSLILESASTNQTSMYLCASSHGGSGNSPLHFGNGTRLTVT.

The V and J genes are TRBV27 and TRBJ2-2; 14 bases fit TRBD2. The germline gives CDR1 MNHEY, CDR2 SMNVEV (reference sequence). Unmatched junction bases numbered 13, after V lost 3 bases and J lost 7 bases. The CDR3 runs 19 residues. The CDR3 region is CASSFRIATSGGAGGELFF. In DNA, the CDR3 is TGTGCCAGCAGTTTTAGAATCGCGACTAGCGGGGGGGCTGGCGGGGAGCTGTTTTTT.

The chain has TRBV28 and TRBJ1-2; 7 positions agree with TRBD1. V was clipped by 6 bases and J by 2 bases; unmatched bases: 6. Germline V gene lookup returns CDR1 MDHEN and CDR2 SYDVKM. The CDR3 is made up of 14 amino acids. DNA for the CDR3: TGTGCCAGCAGGATAGGACAGGCGAACTATGGCTACACCTTC. Translated: CASRIGQANYGYTF.

The chain uses TRBV6-5 and TRBJ1-4; 8 bases are a match to TRBD1. Per germline, CDR1 MNHEY and CDR2 SVGAGI. The ends lost 6 bases at V and 0 bases at J; junction bases unmatched: 3. The length of the CDR3 is 15 residues. As DNA, the CDR3 is TGTGCCAGCAGCCAGGACAGGGCAACTAATGAAAAACTGTTTTTT. It translates to CASSQDRATNEKLFF.

This sequence joins TRBV5-6 and TRBJ2-7; 8 nucleotides match TRBD1. The CDR3 sequence is 15 residues long. V shed 2 bases, J shed 2 bases, and the junction held 6 bases outside the gene matches. Germline V gene lookup returns CDR1 SGHDT and CDR2 YYEEEE. This CDR3 is CASSFGTDRAYEQYF. The CDR3 coding sequence is TGTGCCAGCAGCTTCGGCACGGACAGGGCCTACGAGCAGTACTTC.

The genes are TRBV7-9 and TRBJ2-1; TRBD2 might be the D (5 bases). This CDR3 has 15 amino acids. V was pared by 5 bases and J by 7 bases, with 18 bases between. CDR1 is SEHNR, CDR2 FQNEAQ, per germline (reference sequence). The CDR3 sequence is CASSPGVGSLNEQFF. As DNA, the CDR3 is TGTGCCAGCAGCCCAGGCGTAGGGAGTCTTAATGAGCAGTTCTTC.

The J gene is TRBJ1-5, the V gene TRBV4-1; D not certain. CDR3 size: 15 residues. The V and J ends lost 4 bases and 6 bases respectively, with 16 bases between them. From germline, CDR1 is MGHRA and CDR2 YSYEKL. The CDR3 bases are TGCGCCAGCAGCCCACGCGGTGGAAGTGCTCAGCCCCAGCATTTT. This encodes CASSPRGGSAQPQHF.

This sequence joins TRBV2 and TRBJ1-6; 7 bases are shared with TRBD1. Trimming took 6 bases from V and 12 from J; bases not matched to a gene: 5. Germline CDR1 is SNHLY and CDR2 is FYNNEI. The CDR3 is 12 residues long. Here the CDR3 DNA reads TGTGCCAGCAGACGGACAGGAGGACCCCTCCACTTT. Its translation is CASRRTGGPLHF.

The V and J genes are TRBV23-1 and TRBJ2-2; 8 bases map to TRBD1. TRBV23-1 is flagged as an ORF with uncertain function. There are 17 residues in the CDR3. V shed 6 bases, J shed 3 bases, and the junction held 12 bases outside the gene matches. In DNA, the CDR3 is TGCGCCAGCAGCCCTTACCGGACAGGGCCCGACACCGGGGAGCTGTTTTTT. Translating gives CASSPYRTGPDTGELFF.

V is TRBV29-1 and J is TRBJ2-2; 11 bases fit TRBD2. Germline lookup yields CDR1 SQVTM and CDR2 ANQGSEA. The V gene end was trimmed by 4 bases and the J gene end by 5 bases; junction bases not matched to a gene: 6. This CDR3 is built from 15 residues. CDR3 coding DNA: TGCAGCGTTGGCTTGCTAGCGGGAGGAACCGGGGAGCTGTTTTTT. Its translation is CSVGLLAGGTGELFF.

The chain has TRBV6-2 or TRBV6-3 and TRBJ1-1, with a tentative D call TRBD1 (6 bases). The CDR3 is 16 amino acids. Trimming shortened V by 2 bases and J by 9 bases, and 22 bases separated the two germline ends. Germline V CDR1 and CDR2: MNHEY, SVGEGT. CDR3 nucleotide sequence: TGTGCCAGCAGTTACCCAGCCCACAGGGCAGCCGCTAAAGCTTTCTTT. Its translation is CASSYPAHRAAAKAFF.

The rearrangement uses TRBV6-5 and TRBJ2-1, with D perhaps TRBD2 (5 bases). CDR3 length: 15 residues. Trimming took off 5 bases at V and 7 bases at J, with 18 bases between the two ends. Germline CDR1 MNHEY, CDR2 SVGAGI. This CDR3 reads CASSPGKYLLNEQFF. CDR3 bases: TGTGCCAGCAGTCCCGGGAAGTACCTGTTGAATGAGCAGTTCTTC.

CDR3 coding DNA: TGTGCCAGCAGTTACTCCCCCAGCTCCTACAATGAGCAGTTCTTC. This translates into CASSYSPSSYNEQFF. The chain is built from TRBV6-5 and TRBJ2-1, with D unresolved. This CDR3 spans 15 amino acids. Germline loops: CDR1 MNHEY, CDR2 SVGAGI. V dropped 0 bases and J dropped 0 bases, with 6 bases sitting between them.